These T cell receptor beta chains were read from a single sample in a study of blood T cells in healthy people across ages. TCRdb reanalysed the 5' RACE reads using MiXCR and keeps one entry per CDR3 protein. The repertoire holds about 1.8 million distinct CDR3 sequences, with roughly 49% as singletons. The specimen was blood. These receptors all stem from a woman aged 40 to 55 in good health. Each CDR3 is given with its conserved first and last residue. D genes are given only for firm matches. Clone size is shown for a subset of rows, as once, few, many or a class of expanded clone.

v_gene	abundance	d_gene	len	j_gene	CDR3nt	CDR3aa
TRBV6-1	-	-	14	TRBJ2-5	TGTGCCAGCAGAGCCCTTAGGGTTCAAGAGACCCAGTACTTC	CASRALRVQETQYF
TRBV20-1	-	-	17	TRBJ2-7	TGCAGTGCTAGAGACCCTTCGCGGGCGGAGATCTCCTACGAGCAGTACTTC	CSARDPSRAEISYEQYF
TRBV4-3	once	-	16	TRBJ1-6	TGCGCCAGCAGCCAAGGTAGGAGGGATCTACTTTCACCCCTCCACTTT	CASSQGRRDLLSPLHF
TRBV9	-	TRBD2	16	TRBJ2-3	TGTGCCAGCAGCGTAGCGGGGCTAGCGGGCACAGATACGCAGTATTTT	CASSVAGLAGTDTQYF
TRBV6-1	-	-	15	TRBJ2-3	TGTGCCAGCAGTGAAACTGCAGGGTACCTAGATACGCAGTATTTT	CASSETAGYLDTQYF
TRBV12-5	-	TRBD2	17	TRBJ2-1	TGTGCTAGTGGTTCCGGACTAGCGGGGGGAATGGGCAATGAGCAGTTCTTC	CASGSGLAGGMGNEQFF
TRBV29-1	-	-	14	TRBJ2-3	TGCAGCGTTGGAGGCGGGTGGGGCACAGATACGCAGTATTTT	CSVGGGWGTDTQYF
TRBV7-3	-	TRBD1	13	TRBJ1-2	TGTGCCAGCAGGGGACAGGGAAATGATGGCTACACCTTC	CASRGQGNDGYTF
TRBV28	-	-	14	TRBJ2-7	TGTGCCAGCAGTTCCTTGACGAGCTCCGACGAGCAGTACTTC	CASSSLTSSDEQYF
TRBV6-2/TRBV6-3	-	-	14	TRBJ1-2	TGTGCCAGCGGAATTCTTCAGGAGCATTTTGACTACACCTTC	CASGILQEHFDYTF
TRBV20-1	-	-	14	TRBJ1-5	TGCAGTGCTAGTTTCACAAGGGGAAATCAGCCCCAGCATTTT	CSASFTRGNQPQHF
TRBV6-5	-	TRBD2	13	TRBJ2-1	TGTGCCAGCAGGAACGGGGGGGCCTATGAGCAGTTCTTC	CASRNGGAYEQFF
TRBV25-1	-	TRBD2	15	TRBJ2-1	TGTGCCAGCAGTGAAGGCGGGGGGCAGGTCAATGAGCAGTTCTTC	CASSEGGGQVNEQFF
TRBV12-3/TRBV12-4	few	-	13	TRBJ2-3	TGTGCCAGCCGGGGGTTCAGCACAGATACGCAGTATTTT	CASRGFSTDTQYF
TRBV27	few	-	13	TRBJ2-7	TGTGCCAGCAGGGGGGGATCCCTTTACGAGCAGTACTTC	CASRGGSLYEQYF
TRBV28	once	TRBD2	16	TRBJ2-5	TGTGCCAGCAGCTCAACTTCAGGGAGGGAGGGAGAGACCCAGTACTTC	CASSSTSGREGETQYF
TRBV20-1	once	TRBD2	15	TRBJ2-1	TGCAGTGCTAGAGATTTCGCGGGGGGGCCGAATGAGCAGTTCTTC	CSARDFAGGPNEQFF
TRBV29-1	-	-	14	TRBJ1-5	TGCAGCGTACGACTTACAGGGTTCAATCAGCCCCAGCATTTT	CSVRLTGFNQPQHF
TRBV20-1	few	-	15	TRBJ2-4	TGCAGTGCTAGAGATGGGGTTTTAGCCAAAAACATTCAGTACTTC	CSARDGVLAKNIQYF
TRBV5-6	-	-	14	TRBJ2-7	TGTGCCAGCAGCTTCGTGGGCACCTCCTACGAGCAGTACTTC	CASSFVGTSYEQYF